In its sample, the clone carrying this TCR beta chain was seen a few times. MiXCR was run by TCRdb on the PCR reads, yielding one entry per CDR3 protein. The sample consists of about 640,000 distinct CDR3 sequences, 20% of them appearing once. This sample was taken from a study of molecular identifiers for immune sequencing clone quantification. There are 15 residues in the CDR3. Germline CDR1 SGHTA, CDR2 FQGNSA. The germline V and J ends were trimmed by 4 bases and 0 bases, with 7 bases remaining between them. V is TRBV7-2 and J is TRBJ1-6; D is ambiguous. The specimen was naive CD8+ T cells from blood, with Jurkat cell RNA spiked in. Documented subset: FACS-sorted CD8+CD4-CCR7+CD45RA+ naive T cells. The receptor was derived from a human donor in good health. Some libraries in this study had Jurkat cell RNA spiked in. CDR3 sequence (DNA): TGTGCCAGCAGCTCCGGGATCTCCTATAATTCACCCCTCCACTTT. This encodes CASSSGISYNSPLHF.